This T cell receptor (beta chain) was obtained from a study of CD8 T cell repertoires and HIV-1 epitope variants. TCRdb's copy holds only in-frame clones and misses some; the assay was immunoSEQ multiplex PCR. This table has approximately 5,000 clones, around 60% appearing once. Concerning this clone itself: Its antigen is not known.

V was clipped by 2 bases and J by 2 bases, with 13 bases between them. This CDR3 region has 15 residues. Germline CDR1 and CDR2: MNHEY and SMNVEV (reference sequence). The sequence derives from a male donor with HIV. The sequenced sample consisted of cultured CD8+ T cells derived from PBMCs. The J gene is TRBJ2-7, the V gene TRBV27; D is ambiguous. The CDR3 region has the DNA TGTGCCAGCAGTTTAACAGCTCAGCTAACCTACGAGCAGTACTTC. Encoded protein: CASSLTAQLTYEQYF.